This T cell receptor (beta chain) stems from a study of T cells in Graves' hyperthyroidism and ophthalmopathy. RNA transcripts gave rise to amplified TCR beta CDR3 regions. An initial round of RT-PCR targeting the TCR CDR3 relied on the HTBI primer set. TCRdb redid the calling of the multiplex PCR reads with MiXCR, one entry per CDR3 protein. The table includes 130,000 or so distinct CDR3 sequences, approximately 20% detected once. Germline lookup yields CDR1 SGHTA and CDR2 FQGTGA. The CDR3 is 18 residues long. V was pared by 5 bases and J by 4 bases, with 12 bases of the junction left unmatched. Sequencing was performed on blood. The chain uses TRBV7-3 and TRBJ2-1, with 12 bases fitting TRBD2. The source of this sequence is a woman aged 50 to 65 with Graves' hyperthyroidism that later progressed to Graves' ophthalmopathy. CDR3 sequence: CASSRLLAGGPRYNEQFF. As DNA, the CDR3 is TGTGCCAGCAGCCGCCTGCTAGCGGGAGGGCCAAGGTACAATGAGCAGTTCTTC.